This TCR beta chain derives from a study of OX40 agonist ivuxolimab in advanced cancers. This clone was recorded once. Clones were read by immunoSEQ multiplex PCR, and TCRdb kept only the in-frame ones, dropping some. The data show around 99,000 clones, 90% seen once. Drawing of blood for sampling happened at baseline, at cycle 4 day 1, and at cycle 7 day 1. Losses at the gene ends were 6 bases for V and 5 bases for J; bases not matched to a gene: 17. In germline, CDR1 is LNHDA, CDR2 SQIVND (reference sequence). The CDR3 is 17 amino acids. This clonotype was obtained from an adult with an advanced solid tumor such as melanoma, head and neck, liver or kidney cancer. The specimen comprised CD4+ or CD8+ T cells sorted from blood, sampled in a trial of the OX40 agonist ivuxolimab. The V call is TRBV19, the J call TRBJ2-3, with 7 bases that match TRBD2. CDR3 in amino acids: CASRRRGGGLREDTQYF. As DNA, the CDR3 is TGTGCCAGTAGACGTCGAGGCGGGGGATTACGAGAAGATACGCAGTATTTT.